This is a list of T cell receptor beta chains from one sample in a study of blood T cell repertoires in COVID-19. Repertoires were generated with immunoSEQ multiplex PCR, while TCRdb's copy carries only in-frame clones and drops some. The sample records about 74,000 clones, under 85% being singletons. Sequencing used peripheral blood. The receptors come from a man between 65 and 85 years old with acute or convalescent COVID-19. Each CDR3 is given with its conserved first and last residue. The D gene is left open where the match is weak.

CDR3aa: CASSPRTGGDEKLFF; d_gene: TRBD1; v_gene: TRBV14; j_gene: TRBJ1-4
CDR3aa: CASSQGIPGLRGDTGELFF; d_gene: NA; v_gene: TRBV14; j_gene: TRBJ2-2
CDR3aa: CALLAGVEQYF; d_gene: TRBD2; v_gene: TRBV10-3; j_gene: TRBJ2-7
CDR3aa: CASSSMSSGSQETQYF; d_gene: NA; v_gene: TRBV5-1; j_gene: TRBJ2-5
CDR3aa: CASGTRQTRDEQFF; d_gene: NA; v_gene: TRBV5-4; j_gene: TRBJ2-1
CDR3aa: CASSPRGLLSSYEQYF; d_gene: NA; v_gene: TRBV28; j_gene: TRBJ2-7
CDR3aa: CASSPFGGINYGYTF; d_gene: NA; v_gene: TRBV7-9; j_gene: TRBJ1-2
CDR3aa: CASSISTGTGGYGYTF; d_gene: TRBD1; v_gene: TRBV19; j_gene: TRBJ1-2
CDR3aa: CASRGLANTGELFF; d_gene: TRBD2; v_gene: TRBV6-4; j_gene: TRBJ2-2
CDR3aa: CASSQDLGTGDEKLFF; d_gene: TRBD1; v_gene: TRBV4-3; j_gene: TRBJ1-4
CDR3aa: CASTRRQGGTGELFF; d_gene: NA; v_gene: TRBV7-9; j_gene: TRBJ2-2
CDR3aa: CASTQGALRTYEQYF; d_gene: NA; v_gene: TRBV28; j_gene: TRBJ2-7
CDR3aa: CASRQGFREKLFF; d_gene: NA; v_gene: TRBV3-1/TRBV3-2; j_gene: TRBJ1-4
CDR3aa: CASSVDGEAGGTDTQYF; d_gene: NA; v_gene: TRBV9; j_gene: TRBJ2-3
CDR3aa: CASSQQGQSSGNTIYF; d_gene: TRBD1; v_gene: TRBV18; j_gene: TRBJ1-3
CDR3aa: CASSFRQGFTGELFF; d_gene: TRBD1; v_gene: TRBV5-6; j_gene: TRBJ2-2
CDR3aa: CASSQVPPGQATYEQYF; d_gene: TRBD1; v_gene: TRBV4-1; j_gene: TRBJ2-7
CDR3aa: CAISESDYSYNEQFF; d_gene: NA; v_gene: TRBV10-3; j_gene: TRBJ2-1
CDR3aa: CASSIGTEAFF; d_gene: NA; v_gene: TRBV19; j_gene: TRBJ1-1
CDR3aa: CASSVGAGAYTGELFF; d_gene: NA; v_gene: TRBV9; j_gene: TRBJ2-2
CDR3aa: CASSLDRTSGLGSYEQYF; d_gene: TRBD2; v_gene: TRBV7-2; j_gene: TRBJ2-7
CDR3aa: CASSRDRGADTQYF; d_gene: TRBD1; v_gene: TRBV7-2; j_gene: TRBJ2-3
CDR3aa: CATSTGSGNTEAFF; d_gene: NA; v_gene: TRBV15; j_gene: TRBJ1-1
CDR3aa: CSASGGTYNQPQHF; d_gene: NA; v_gene: TRBV20-1; j_gene: TRBJ1-5
CDR3aa: CASSSGQGSEKLFF; d_gene: TRBD1; v_gene: TRBV5-1; j_gene: TRBJ1-4
CDR3aa: CASSLGRRNQETQYF; d_gene: NA; v_gene: TRBV7-9; j_gene: TRBJ2-5
CDR3aa: CASSPGSYSYEQYF; d_gene: NA; v_gene: TRBV4-1; j_gene: TRBJ2-7
CDR3aa: CASSSKETQYF; d_gene: NA; v_gene: TRBV11-2; j_gene: TRBJ2-5
CDR3aa: CSGLRGQGSTEAFF; d_gene: TRBD1; v_gene: TRBV29-1; j_gene: TRBJ1-1
CDR3aa: CATSSSTDTQYF; d_gene: NA; v_gene: TRBV24-1; j_gene: TRBJ2-3
CDR3aa: CASSLEGRGGYNEQFF; d_gene: NA; v_gene: TRBV5-1; j_gene: TRBJ2-1
CDR3aa: CASSLVSQNTEAFF; d_gene: NA; v_gene: TRBV5-5; j_gene: TRBJ1-1
CDR3aa: CASSQTTTGGETQYF; d_gene: TRBD1; v_gene: TRBV7-9; j_gene: TRBJ2-5
CDR3aa: CATSPGAETQYF; d_gene: NA; v_gene: TRBV15; j_gene: TRBJ2-5
CDR3aa: CASSANVAGGQFF; d_gene: TRBD1; v_gene: TRBV11-2; j_gene: TRBJ2-1
CDR3aa: CAIGTSGSSYEQYF; d_gene: TRBD2; v_gene: TRBV10-3; j_gene: TRBJ2-7
CDR3aa: CATSDGAYNEQFF; d_gene: NA; v_gene: TRBV24-1; j_gene: TRBJ2-1
CDR3aa: CASSLVLAGNYEQYF; d_gene: TRBD2; v_gene: TRBV28; j_gene: TRBJ2-7
CDR3aa: CASSSVSFAPLHF; d_gene: NA; v_gene: TRBV18; j_gene: TRBJ1-6
CDR3aa: CASSRNGDWQFF; d_gene: NA; v_gene: TRBV3-1/TRBV3-2; j_gene: TRBJ2-1
CDR3aa: CASSLSLGLYNEQFF; d_gene: NA; v_gene: TRBV5-1; j_gene: TRBJ2-1
CDR3aa: CASSPGLAGGFIPDTQYF; d_gene: TRBD2; v_gene: TRBV7-8; j_gene: TRBJ2-3
CDR3aa: CASSQAPTGFLLAGVGNEQFF; d_gene: TRBD2; v_gene: TRBV4-1; j_gene: TRBJ2-1
CDR3aa: CASSVVGEYTDTQYF; d_gene: NA; v_gene: TRBV9; j_gene: TRBJ2-3
CDR3aa: CASSMERGQGNKNIQYF; d_gene: TRBD1; v_gene: TRBV19; j_gene: TRBJ2-4
CDR3aa: CASSFPAGRQETQYF; d_gene: TRBD2; v_gene: TRBV28; j_gene: TRBJ2-5
CDR3aa: CASSDQRENNEQFF; d_gene: NA; v_gene: TRBV2; j_gene: TRBJ2-1
CDR3aa: CASSRPIQGAANSPLHF; d_gene: TRBD1; v_gene: TRBV3-1/TRBV3-2; j_gene: TRBJ1-6
CDR3aa: CASSLEPSGRARETQYF; d_gene: TRBD2; v_gene: TRBV28; j_gene: TRBJ2-5
CDR3aa: CASRSSPDSQETQYF; d_gene: NA; v_gene: TRBV7-2; j_gene: TRBJ2-5
CDR3aa: CASSVGVGTGVYEQYF; d_gene: TRBD1; v_gene: TRBV9; j_gene: TRBJ2-7
CDR3aa: CASSWGGVYNSPLHF; d_gene: NA; v_gene: TRBV27; j_gene: TRBJ1-6
CDR3aa: CASSETALGGLETYEQYF; d_gene: NA; v_gene: TRBV4-1; j_gene: TRBJ2-7
CDR3aa: CASSSEGRGYEQYF; d_gene: NA; v_gene: TRBV7-2; j_gene: TRBJ2-7
CDR3aa: CASKDSLNEKLFF; d_gene: NA; v_gene: TRBV6-5; j_gene: TRBJ1-4
CDR3aa: CASSPGQNSNQPQHF; d_gene: TRBD1; v_gene: TRBV4-2; j_gene: TRBJ1-5
CDR3aa: CASNFGGTYDTRSYNEQFF; d_gene: NA; v_gene: TRBV19; j_gene: TRBJ2-1
CDR3aa: CASSPEQGGYGYTF; d_gene: NA; v_gene: TRBV5-1; j_gene: TRBJ1-2
CDR3aa: CAIRGQDYEQYF; d_gene: NA; v_gene: TRBV10-3; j_gene: TRBJ2-7